What follows are 2 T cell receptor beta chains derived from one specimen sequenced in a study of shared clonotypes between healthy human individuals. The method was immunoSEQ multiplex PCR; TCRdb's version includes in-frame clones alone and lacks a portion of them. The table includes over a million clones, about 75% detected once. Sequenced material: memory CD4+ T cells sorted from blood. This sample's subset: CD45RA-negative fraction. The receptors derive from a man aged 18-30 years in good health.

The J gene is TRBJ1-6, the V gene TRBV30; D is unresolved. The CDR3 has 13 amino acids. Looked up from germline, CDR1 is GTSNPN and CDR2 is SVGIG (reference sequence). V lost 3 bases and J 7 bases, leaving 10 bases between the germline ends. This CDR3 is CAWSEDVNSPLHF. The CDR3 DNA is TGTGCCTGGAGCGAGGACGTAAATTCACCCCTCCACTTT.

The chain recombines TRBV5-1 with TRBJ1-1, with 9 positions matching TRBD1. This CDR3 contains 15 residues. J gave up 1 base and V 3 bases, and 4 bases lay outside the gene matches. CDR1 SGHRS and CDR2 YFSETQ come from the germline V gene. CDR3 region: CASSSDRGKNTEAFF. CDR3 DNA sequence: TGCGCCAGCAGCTCGGACAGGGGTAAGAACACTGAAGCTTTCTTT. Full variable domain (remainder filled in from reference TRBV5-1 and TRBJ1-1): KAGVTQTPRYLIKTRGQQVTLSCSPISGHRSVSWYQQTPGQGLQFLFEYFSETQRNKGNFPGRFSGRQFSNSRSEMNVSTLELGDSALYLCASSSDRGKNTEAFFGQGTRLTVV.